The rows below give T cell receptor beta chains drawn from one sample of a study of vaccination and CD4 T cells after COVID-19. Via MiXCR, TCRdb re-called the PCR reads, giving one row per CDR3 protein. The sample includes about 10,000 distinct CDR3 sequences, approximately 64% of them seen just once. For these TCRs, the target antigens are not known. Sequencing input: CD4+ T cells from blood, cultured in vitro. The source is a human donor who had recovered from COVID-19. CDR3s include the opening cysteine and the closing phenylalanine or tryptophan. The D gene is left open where the match is weak. The size of a clone is reported for some rows only, either as once, few or many, or as a class for expanded clones.

clone_size j_call v_call d_call cdr3_nt cdr3_aa
NA TRBJ2-2 TRBV7-2 NA TGTGCCAGCAGCAACCTGAGGGTTGTGAACACCGGGGAGCTGTTTTTT CASSNLRVVNTGELFF
NA TRBJ1-1 TRBV7-8 NA TGTGCCAGCAGGTTTACAGAGACGAACACTGAAGCTTTCTTT CASRFTETNTEAFF
NA TRBJ2-3 TRBV20-1 NA TGCAGTGCTAGGTACTCCGGTGGGGATACGCAGTATTTT CSARYSGGDTQYF
few TRBJ2-1 TRBV20-1 NA TGCAGTGCTAGAGAATGGAGCTCCTACAATGAGCAGTTCTTC CSAREWSSYNEQFF
large TRBJ2-3 TRBV27 NA TGTGCCAGCAGTTTAAATAGGGCCACAGATACGCAGTATTTT CASSLNRATDTQYF
NA TRBJ1-1 TRBV20-1 NA TGCAGTGCTAGAGAAGTAAAACCTGGGACATCGAACACTGAAGCTTTCTTT CSAREVKPGTSNTEAFF
NA TRBJ2-2 TRBV20-1 NA TGCAGTGCCGTGAATGGAGAGACAGCGAACACCGGGGAGCTGTTTTTT CSAVNGETANTGELFF
NA TRBJ2-7 TRBV24-1 NA TGTGCCACCAGGCTGAGGGGGGAGCAGTACTTC CATRLRGEQYF
NA TRBJ2-7 TRBV7-9 NA TGTGCCAGCAGCTCCTTGGGCGAGCAGTACTTC CASSSLGEQYF
NA TRBJ2-2 TRBV27 TRBD1 TGTGCCAGCCACGAGGTGACAGGGGGCAGTTTTACCGGGGAGCTGTTTTTT CASHEVTGGSFTGELFF
NA TRBJ2-7 TRBV6-1 NA TGTGCCAGCATCCCCAAGCGAGGGAGCTCCTACGAGCAGTACTTC CASIPKRGSSYEQYF
NA TRBJ1-5 TRBV20-1 NA TGCAGTGCTAGGGCTACAGGGAGCAATCAGCCCCAGCATTTT CSARATGSNQPQHF
few TRBJ2-1 TRBV7-2 NA TGTGCCAGCAGCCCCGGAGGGGCCCTACTGGATGAGCAGTTCTTC CASSPGGALLDEQFF
NA TRBJ2-1 TRBV11-1 TRBD2 TGTGCCAGCAGACCTAGACTAGCGGGAGGCCGGGGGAATGAGCAGTTCTTC CASRPRLAGGRGNEQFF
NA TRBJ1-5 TRBV6-2/TRBV6-3 NA TGTGCCAGCAGGGTGAGCAATCAGCCCCAGCATTTT CASRVSNQPQHF
few TRBJ1-1 TRBV27 TRBD1 TGTGCCAGCAACCTACAGACAGGGCGGGGGACTGAAGCTTTCTTT CASNLQTGRGTEAFF
NA TRBJ1-2 TRBV4-1 NA TGCGCCAGCAGCCAAGCCGGGACCACGGATGGCTACACCTTC CASSQAGTTDGYTF
NA TRBJ2-1 TRBV12-3/TRBV12-4 NA TGTGCCAGCAGTCCGTGGGGTACCTACAATGAGCAGTTCTTC CASSPWGTYNEQFF
NA TRBJ1-6 TRBV7-2 NA TGTGCCAGCAGCCCCCTGGCCAGCCTCTCCTATAATTCACCCCTCCACTTT CASSPLASLSYNSPLHF
NA TRBJ2-4 TRBV2 NA TGTGCCGGGGCTGGACGTGAAAACATTCAGTACTTC CAGAGRENIQYF
NA TRBJ1-1 TRBV7-2 NA TGTGCCAGCAGGCTAGGGGACGTGAACACTGAAGCTTTCTTT CASRLGDVNTEAFF
NA TRBJ1-3 TRBV20-1 TRBD1 TGCAGTGCTAGTCAGGGACAGGGTTACGGAAACACCATATATTTT CSASQGQGYGNTIYF
NA TRBJ1-2 TRBV27 NA TGTGCCAGCAGTTTTAGGGGACGGAACTATGGCTACACCTTC CASSFRGRNYGYTF
NA TRBJ1-1 TRBV20-1 TRBD1 TGCAGTGCTAGAGACGGGACAGGGGGCAACACTGAAGCTTTCTTT CSARDGTGGNTEAFF
NA TRBJ2-7 TRBV27 NA TGTGCCAGCAGTTTAGGAGGGTGGAGAAACGAGCAGTACTTC CASSLGGWRNEQYF
NA TRBJ1-5 TRBV6-2/TRBV6-3 NA TGTGCCAGCAGTCCCTGGATCGGGGGCGGCAATCAGCCCCAGCATTTT CASSPWIGGGNQPQHF
few TRBJ1-1 TRBV7-3 TRBD1 TGTGCCAGCAGCGCCTCAGGGGGCGCGAGTGAAGCTTTCTTT CASSASGGASEAFF
NA TRBJ1-1 TRBV20-1 NA TGCAGTGGGTTTAGGGGGAACACTGAAGCTTTCTTT CSGFRGNTEAFF
NA TRBJ1-2 TRBV5-1 NA TGCGCCAGCAGCATGATTTCCGGATATGGCTACACCTTC CASSMISGYGYTF
few TRBJ1-2 TRBV20-1 TRBD1 TGCAGTGCTAGAGCCTCAGGGGGGGGCCTGGGCTACACCTTC CSARASGGGLGYTF
NA TRBJ2-3 TRBV21-1 NA TGTGCCACTACACGGGACAGGGGTTGTGATACGCAGTATTTT CATTRDRGCDTQYF
NA TRBJ2-5 TRBV6-1 NA TGTGCCAGCAGCCCGGCGGGACGGGACCAAGAGACCCAGTACTTC CASSPAGRDQETQYF